The 11 T cell receptor beta chains reported below all come from one sample, sequenced in a study of response to subunit inactivated influenza vaccine. TCRdb re-called the RT-PCR reads through MiXCR, storing one row per CDR3 protein. The sample includes about 650,000 distinct CDR3 sequences, 15% to 19% of them seen just once. This material consisted of PBMCs from blood, taken less than 13 days after vaccination. The receptors here all came from a man between 50 and 59 years old who received an inactivated influenza vaccine.

In its sample, this clonotype was seen many times. The chain joins TRBV24-1 to TRBJ2-3, with D possibly being TRBD2 (6 bases). Trimming removed 3 bases from V and 0 bases from J, with 9 bases in between. The CDR3 consists of 15 residues. CDR1 and CDR2 from the germline V gene are KGHDR and SFDVKD. This CDR3 is CATSDPGRSTDTQYF. In DNA form, the CDR3 reads TGTGCCACCAGTGATCCAGGGAGGAGCACAGATACGCAGTATTTT.

There are many counts of this clonotype. This rearrangement joins TRBV7-2 to TRBJ1-1; no clear D gene. V was trimmed by 4 bases and J by 8 bases, leaving 11 bases between them. CDR3 length equals 12 residues. CDR1 and CDR2 from the germline V gene are SGHTA and FQGNSA. The CDR3 spells CASSSPLGEAFF. The DNA for the CDR3 is TGTGCCAGCAGCTCCCCGTTAGGGGAAGCTTTCTTT.

This clonotype showed up just a few times. The rearrangement joins TRBV12-3 or TRBV12-4 to TRBJ2-3; TRBD2 agrees at 9 bases. CDR3 size: 16 residues. V gave up 7 bases and J gave up 2 bases; unmatched junction bases: 10. The CDR3 region is CASTSGLARNTDTQYF. The CDR3 DNA is TGTGCCAGCACTTCCGGACTAGCGCGAAACACAGATACGCAGTATTTT.

The CDR3 reads CASSRTSGNTYEQYF. CDR3 DNA: TGTGCCAGCAGCCGAACTAGCGGGAACACCTACGAGCAGTACTTC. The genes are TRBV6-1 and TRBJ2-7; 10 bases match TRBD2. The germline V gene has CDR1 MNHNS and CDR2 SASEGT. Losses at the gene ends were 6 bases for V and 2 bases for J; bases not matched to a gene: 7. The CDR3 is 15 amino acids.

This clonotype showed up just a few times. The chain links TRBV6-2 or TRBV6-3 to TRBJ2-7, with D unresolved. This CDR3 has 11 amino acids. Trimming removed 8 bases at V and 4 bases at J, with 9 bases between. In germline, CDR1 is MNHEY, CDR2 SVGEGT. The CDR3 region is CASARLYEQYF. The CDR3 bases are TGTGCCAGCGCCCGCCTTTACGAGCAGTACTTC.

Comments on this clonotype: The junction shows a germline mismatch at one end, possibly a read error. The chain carries TRBV5-5 and TRBJ2-5, with D unresolved. The length of the CDR3 is 13 residues. Germline V gene sequence: CDR1 SGHKS, CDR2 YYEKEE (reference sequence). CDR3 sequence reads: CAISTGRAETQYF. The CDR3 DNA sequence: TGTGCCATCAGCACTGGGCGCGCTGAGACCCAGTACTTC. Variable domain in full (rest from reference TRBV5-5 and TRBJ2-5): DAGVTQSPTHLIKTRGQQVTLRCSPISGHKSVSWYQQVLGQGPQFIFQYYEKEERGRGNFPDRFSARQFPNYSSELNVNALLLGDSALYLCAISTGRAETQYFGPGTRLLVL.

The chain combines TRBV7-2 with TRBJ2-2, with a tentative D call TRBD2 (7 bases). There are 16 residues in the CDR3. The germline gives CDR1 SGHTA, CDR2 FQGNSA. Trimming shortened V by 5 bases and J by 3 bases, and 16 bases separated the two germline ends. The CDR3 loop is CASSPTRGGDTGELFF. DNA of the CDR3: TGTGCCAGCAGCCCCACCCGAGGGGGGGACACCGGGGAGCTGTTTTTT.

This clonotype was detected only a few times. The chain recombines TRBV7-9 with TRBJ2-1; TRBD2 matches at 10 bases. Trimming at V came to 5 bases and at J to 10 bases, leaving 17 bases not matched to a gene. Germline V gives CDR1 SEHNR, CDR2 FQNEAQ (reference sequence). CDR3 length: 17 amino acids. The chain's CDR3 is CASSQASTIAGGREQFF. The CDR3, as DNA: TGTGCCAGCAGCCAAGCCTCGACTATAGCGGGAGGACGAGAGCAGTTCTTC.

This clonotype was seen a few times. This rearrangement joins TRBV20-1 to TRBJ2-5, with TRBD1 identical over 7 bases. V trimming: 6 bases; J trimming: 1 base; junction bases outside the gene matches: 17. CDR1 and CDR2 (germline): DFQATT, SNEGSKA (reference sequence). The CDR3 loop spans 17 amino acids. DNA of the CDR3: TGCAGTGCAAACGGGGCCCACAGGGGTTGGGGCCAAGAGACCCAGTACTTC. This sequence encodes CSANGAHRGWGQETQYF.

The genes are TRBV7-9 and TRBJ1-1; 9 bases fit TRBD1. After removal of 7 bases from V and 4 bases from J, the junction contained 4 bases not matched to a gene. The CDR3 has 13 amino acids. Germline loops: CDR1 SEHNR, CDR2 FQNEAQ (reference sequence). CDR3 sequence: CASTGTGFTEAFF. The DNA of the CDR3 is TGTGCCAGCACCGGGACAGGGTTCACTGAAGCTTTCTTT.

This chain connects TRBV4-3 to TRBJ2-3; TRBD2 agrees at 10 bases. Germline V gene lookup returns CDR1 LGHNA and CDR2 YSLEER. J lost 4 bases, V lost 4 bases, and 5 bases had no gene match. The CDR3 contains 15 residues. CDR3 sequence reads: CASSRSSGGADTQYF. DNA of the CDR3: TGCGCCAGCAGCCGGAGCAGCGGGGGGGCAGATACGCAGTATTTT.